This T cell receptor (beta chain) was obtained from a study of cytomegalovirus exposure and HLA in healthy donors. This clone appeared once. What it binds is unknown. General study points: TCR beta sequences reportedly predicted most subjects' HLA-A and HLA-B alleles accurately. Reportedly, a later analysis found an Asian-associated ancestry cluster had fewer N-insertions than the roughly 700-donor mean.

The PCR was carried out with 60 Vbeta primers and 13 Jbeta primers. Produced via immunoSEQ multiplex PCR; TCRdb's table is partial and in-frame only. The profile shows about 180,000 clones, more than 60% of them singletons. The receptor comes from a man between 18 and 35 years old in good health and CMV-seronegative. The sequenced sample was PBMCs.

As DNA, the CDR3 is TGTGCCAGCAGCGTCCGGGACAGGGCCTACGAGCAGTACTTC. This translates into CASSVRDRAYEQYF. The chain has TRBV9 and TRBJ2-7, with 9 bases fitting TRBD1. The CDR3 totals 14 residues. V shed 2 bases and J 2 bases; nucleotides not matched to a gene: 2. Germline CDR1 is SGDLS and CDR2 is YYNGEE.